Following are 14 T cell receptor beta chains from one sample sequenced in a study of radiotherapy plus CTLA-4 blockade in lung cancer. Method: immunoSEQ multiplex PCR; TCRdb's copy keeps in-frame clones and lacks some. The sample lists about 48,000 clones, 86% occurring once. This sample comprised peripheral blood, obtained from a patient treated with radiotherapy plus ipilimumab. These receptors were taken from a human donor with non-small cell lung cancer that progressed on radiotherapy plus ipilimumab. Some clones in this sample may be carry-over from other donors' samples.

A remark on this clone: Compared with germline, one end of the junction differs, possibly owing to a read error. The gene calls are TRBV13 and TRBJ2-2; tentative D call: TRBD2 (7 bases). The CDR3 is 13 amino acids. The germline V gene has CDR1 PRHDT and CDR2 FYEKMQ (reference sequence). This CDR3 is CASSPGGRREPFF. The DNA for the CDR3 is TGTGCCAGCAGTCCGGGGGGCCGGAGGGAGCCGTTTTTT.

V and J are TRBV4-2 and TRBJ2-1, with TRBD2 matching over 12 bases. The germline V gene has CDR1 LGHNA and CDR2 YNFKEQ. The CDR3 loop spans 19 amino acids. The V segment lost 0 bases and the J segment 0 bases; nucleotides outside the gene matches: 6. The CDR3 sequence: CASSQDFATSGSSYNEQFF. In nucleotides, the CDR3 is TGTGCCAGCAGCCAAGACTTCGCGACTAGCGGGAGCTCCTACAATGAGCAGTTCTTC.

CDR3 in amino acids: CASKGTGGVTDYGYTF. In DNA, the CDR3 is TGTGCCAGCAAAGGGACAGGGGGCGTTACGGACTATGGCTACACCTTC. The chain joins TRBV18 to TRBJ1-2; 12 bases match TRBD1. The CDR3 sequence is 16 residues long. The V gene's germline CDR1 is KGHSH and CDR2 LQKENI. With V trimmed by 8 bases and J by 3 bases, 10 bases remained unmatched.

A few counts support this clone. This sequence joins TRBV5-6 and TRBJ2-7; D ambiguous. The CDR3 contains 12 residues. Germline assignment: CDR1 SGHDT and CDR2 YYEEEE. The V gene lost 1 base and the J gene lost 3 bases, with 5 bases spanning the gap. CDR3 in amino acids: CASSLSNYEQYF. In nucleotides, the CDR3 is TGTGCCAGCAGCTTGTCTAACTACGAGCAGTACTTC.

The chain combines TRBV5-6 with TRBJ1-6; 9 bases are shared with TRBD1. There are 15 residues in the CDR3. The germline CDR1 and CDR2 sequences are SGHDT and YYEEEE. Trimming cost V 5 bases and J 9 bases; bases outside gene matches: 9. CDR3 DNA: TGTGCCAGCAGTTTTTTACAGGGGGCGCGTTCACCCCTCCACTTT. Translation gives CASSFLQGARSPLHF.

The CDR3 protein is CASSSPTGTGSYNEQFF. CDR3 nucleotide sequence: TGTGCCAGCAGCAGTCCAACCGGGACAGGGTCCTACAATGAGCAGTTCTTC. The rearrangement links TRBV21-1 to TRBJ2-1; the table's D call of TRBD1 was not tested on the DNA. TRBV21-1 is a known pseudogene. The CDR3 contains 17 residues.

V gene TRBV7-9 combines with J gene TRBJ2-1; a weak D match, TRBD2 (5 bases). Germline V gene data show CDR1 as SEHNR and CDR2 as FQNEAQ (reference sequence). Trimming cost V 1 base and J 7 bases, with 14 bases left between them. CDR3 length: 15 residues. The CDR3 region has the DNA TGTGCCAGCAGCTTAGAAGGGTCTAGCCTTAATGAGCAGTTCTTC. Translated: CASSLEGSSLNEQFF.

The chain carries TRBV18 and TRBJ1-6; the D is unclear. Germline values: CDR1 KGHSH, CDR2 LQKENI. The CDR3 is 13 residues long. V lost 0 bases to trimming and J lost 13 bases, with 10 bases between them. The CDR3, as DNA: TGTGCCAGCTCACCACCGTCGGGTACGCCCCTCCACTTT. As protein: CASSPPSGTPLHF.

This rearrangement joins TRBV29-1 to TRBJ2-2; 11 bases map to TRBD2. Germline V gene sequence: CDR1 SQVTM, CDR2 ANQGSEA. V lost 3 bases, J lost 6 bases, and 9 bases stayed unmatched. This CDR3 is 16 amino acids long. The DNA of the CDR3 is TGCAGCGTTGAGGAACTAGCGGGAGTTGGGGCCGGGGAGCTGTTTTTT. Its translation is CSVEELAGVGAGELFF.

The chain joins TRBV29-1 to TRBJ2-1; weak D call: TRBD1 (6 bases). The CDR3 runs to 13 residues. The V gene's germline CDR1 is SQVTM and CDR2 ANQGSEA. Trimming took 7 bases from V and 9 from J, leaving 19 bases between them. CDR3 residues: CSGDVGRGGEQFF. The CDR3 DNA reads TGCAGCGGGGACGTGGGGAGAGGGGGTGAGCAGTTCTTC.

The count of this clone is one. The gene calls are TRBV6-6 and TRBJ2-5; maybe TRBD1 (5 bases). There are 16 residues in the CDR3. CDR1 and CDR2 from the germline V gene are MNHNY and SVGAGI (reference sequence). V dropped 6 bases and J dropped 1 base, with 18 bases sitting between them. The CDR3 here is CASSFTGRSFQETQYF. In DNA form, the CDR3 reads TGTGCCAGCAGCTTCACAGGCCGATCATTCCAAGAGACCCAGTACTTC.

The chain carries TRBV6-4 and TRBJ2-2, with 9 nucleotides matching TRBD1. Unmatched junction bases numbered 8, after V lost 4 bases and J lost 5 bases. The CDR3 consists of 16 residues. Germline V gene data show CDR1 as MRHNA and CDR2 as SNTAGT. This chain's CDR3 is CASSGLPGQGTGELFF. DNA of the CDR3: TGTGCCAGCAGTGGCCTTCCGGGACAGGGAACCGGGGAGCTGTTTTTT.

This chain connects TRBV27 to TRBJ1-5, with TRBD1 matching over 7 bases. The CDR3 length is 15 residues. Germline V gene sequence: CDR1 MNHEY, CDR2 SMNVEV (reference sequence). The ends lost 8 bases at V and 3 bases at J; junction bases unmatched: 10. The CDR3 protein is CASGWGQRVNQPQHF. In nucleotides, the CDR3 is TGTGCCAGCGGCTGGGGACAGCGTGTCAATCAGCCCCAGCATTTT.

The chain combines TRBV5-1 with TRBJ2-5; D perhaps matches TRBD1 (6 bases). Between the trimmed V and J ends, which lost 4 bases and 4 bases, there was a span of 14 bases. This CDR3 is 14 amino acids long. The V gene's germline CDR1 is SGHRS and CDR2 YFSETQ. CDR3 in amino acids: CASSHTGMLETQYF. DNA of the CDR3: TGCGCCAGCAGCCATACAGGGATGTTAGAGACCCAGTACTTC.